This T cell receptor beta chain is from a study of PD-L1 blockade in urothelial cancer. Overall study context: At 3 weeks after treatment start (second dose) and again at 6 weeks, blood was analyzed.

The time point here: peripheral blood 6 weeks after treatment start. Every patient provided from 1 to 8 samples, collected pretreatment and on-treatment. TCRdb's copy holds only in-frame clones and misses some; the assay was immunoSEQ multiplex PCR. The table shows about 25,000 clones, with approximately 82% occurring only once. The study's findings and limits: Blood TCR clonality below the median before treatment was a predictor of better survival.

V lost 7 bases, J lost 3 bases, and 16 bases lay in between. The CDR3 totals 14 residues. Germline V gene data show CDR1 as MDHEN and CDR2 as SYDVKM. With regard to this clone: Antigen: not known.

This receptor was obtained from a man aged 65-85 years with urothelial cancer. The chain couples TRBV28 to TRBJ2-7; maybe TRBD1 (7 bases). The input for sequencing was PBMCs, taken around atezolizumab (anti-PD-L1) treatment. CDR3 DNA: TGTGCCAGCACAGGAGGGGGCCTCGGCTACGAGCAGTACTTC. Translating it yields CASTGGGLGYEQYF.